This TCR beta chain emerged from a study of blood T cell repertoires in COVID-19. Whole-study context: Acute and convalescent COVID-19 samples came from the United States, Italy and Spain.

From germline, CDR1 is GTSNPN and CDR2 SVGIG (reference sequence). The V segment lost 7 bases and the J segment 4 bases; nucleotides outside the gene matches: 7. The CDR3 extends over 13 amino acids. How the authors handled the data: Estimation of nucleated cell counts was performed using reference gene primer amplification. Produced via immunoSEQ multiplex PCR; TCRdb's table is partial and in-frame only. Clone size and V and J calls were adopted from that table, with D and trimming inferred from the DNA. The table records roughly 200,000 clones, 83% of them present only once. Sequencing input: peripheral blood. This clonotype originated in a man aged 35-49 years with active or convalescent COVID-19. V is TRBV30 and J is TRBJ1-2, with 9 bases matching TRBD1. In DNA form, the CDR3 reads TGTGCCTATTACGGACAGGGGAGCTATGGCTACACCTTC. Its translation: CAYYGQGSYGYTF.